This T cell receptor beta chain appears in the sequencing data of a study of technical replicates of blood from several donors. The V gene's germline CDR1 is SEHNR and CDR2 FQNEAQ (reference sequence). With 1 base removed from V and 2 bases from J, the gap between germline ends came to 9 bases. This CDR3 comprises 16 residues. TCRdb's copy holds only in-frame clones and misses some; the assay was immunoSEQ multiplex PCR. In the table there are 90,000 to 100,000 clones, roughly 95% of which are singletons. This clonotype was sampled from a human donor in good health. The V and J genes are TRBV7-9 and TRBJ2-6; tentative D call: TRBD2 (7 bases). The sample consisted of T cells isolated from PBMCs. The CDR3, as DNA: TGTGCCAGCAGCTTAGTGCGGGGGCCTGGGGCCAACGTCCTGACTTTC. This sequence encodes CASSLVRGPGANVLTF.